What follows are 12 T cell receptor beta chains derived from one specimen sequenced in a study of blood T cell repertoires in COVID-19. Sequenced by immunoSEQ multiplex PCR; TCRdb stores in-frame clones only, minus some. Here the sample spans fewer than 80,000 clones, 80% being singletons. The material sequenced was peripheral blood. All receptors come from a human donor in a cohort sampled during active COVID-19.

The CDR3 region is CAISDEVKSGTEAFF. The CDR3 region has the DNA TGTGCCATCAGTGATGAAGTCAAATCGGGAACTGAAGCTTTCTTT. The J gene is TRBJ1-1, the V gene TRBV10-3; D not resolved. The V and J ends lost 3 bases and 5 bases respectively, with 16 bases between them. The germline CDR1 and CDR2 sequences are ENHRY and SYGVKD. The CDR3 is 15 amino acids.

The gene calls are TRBV3-1 (or the pseudogene TRBV3-2) and TRBJ2-7, with 11 positions matching TRBD1. This CDR3 has 15 residues. Looked up from germline, CDR1 is LGHDT and CDR2 is YNNKEL (reference sequence). V lost 3 bases and J lost 5; bases outside the gene matches: 6. In nucleotides, the CDR3 is TGTGCCAGCAGCCAGGGGACAGGGGGACGGAACGAGCAGTACTTC. Protein product: CASSQGTGGRNEQYF.

This chain uses TRBV25-1 with TRBJ1-2; no clear D. The V end was cut by 3 bases, the J end by 4 bases, with 6 bases between. Germline V lookup: CDR1 MGHDK, CDR2 SYGVNS. The CDR3 is 12 residues long. Here the CDR3 DNA reads TGTGCCAGCAGTGATCCCCTCTATGGCTACACCTTC. Protein sequence: CASSDPLYGYTF.

The chain is built from TRBV7-2 and TRBJ2-7; D gene ambiguous. Trimming pared 2 bases from V and 2 bases from J, leaving 13 bases between. This CDR3 contains 15 residues. Germline CDR1 SGHTA, CDR2 FQGNSA. CDR3 residues: CASSLRSSETYEQYF. The CDR3, as DNA: TGTGCCAGCAGCTTACGTTCGTCCGAGACCTACGAGCAGTACTTC.

This sequence joins TRBV28 and TRBJ1-1, with D perhaps TRBD1 (6 bases). Per the germline V gene, CDR1 is MDHEN and CDR2 is SYDVKM. CDR3 size: 14 residues. V was pared by 2 bases and J by 4 bases, with 11 bases between. The CDR3 protein is CASSLAGVVTEAFF. The CDR3 DNA reads TGTGCCAGCAGTTTAGCAGGGGTTGTCACTGAAGCTTTCTTT.

J is TRBJ2-3 and V is TRBV5-1; 7 nucleotides match TRBD2. There are 16 residues in the CDR3. Germline V gene sequence: CDR1 SGHRS, CDR2 YFSETQ. The V segment lost 0 bases and the J segment 2 bases; nucleotides outside the gene matches: 6. Here the CDR3 DNA reads TGCGCCAGCAGCTTGGTACTAGCGTACAACACAGATACGCAGTATTTT. Protein: CASSLVLAYNTDTQYF.

The chain links TRBV3-1 (or the pseudogene TRBV3-2) to TRBJ1-4, with D unclear. Germline values: CDR1 LGHDT, CDR2 YNNKEL (reference sequence). The CDR3 contains 13 residues. The germline V and J ends were trimmed by 10 bases and 10 bases, with 19 bases remaining between them. This CDR3 reads CATTPGGPGKLFF. The DNA of the CDR3 is TGTGCCACCACCCCGGGAGGACCCGGAAAACTGTTTTTT.

The chain combines TRBV6-5 with TRBJ2-7, with D uncertain. This CDR3 has 16 amino acids. Trimming pared 0 bases from V and 0 bases from J, leaving 12 bases between. Germline lookup yields CDR1 MNHEY and CDR2 SVGAGI. The CDR3 DNA follows: TGTGCCAGCAGTTACTCTGGCGGAAGGAGCTCCTACGAGCAGTACTTC. Translated, it gives CASSYSGGRSSYEQYF.

The V and J genes are TRBV7-2 and TRBJ2-7; weak D call: TRBD2 (6 bases). Germline CDR1 is SGHTA and CDR2 is FQGNSA. This CDR3 contains 14 residues. V was cut by 5 bases and J by 4 bases, with 15 bases left in between. The CDR3 bases are TGTGCCAGCAGCCCAGGTGCGGGATTGTACGAGCAGTACTTC. Protein: CASSPGAGLYEQYF.

The rearrangement links TRBV6-2 or TRBV6-3 to TRBJ2-7, with TRBD1 identical over 8 bases. The length of the CDR3 is 16 residues. The V gene's germline CDR1 is MNHEY and CDR2 SVGEGT. V lost 1 base to trimming and J lost 5 bases; unmatched junction nucleotides: 10. CDR3 protein: CASSYWLRGLGHEQYF. For the CDR3, the DNA is TGTGCCAGCAGTTACTGGCTCAGGGGGCTTGGGCACGAGCAGTACTTC.

In regard to this clone: At one boundary the junction diverges from the germline segment, which might be a read error. The chain links TRBV9 to TRBJ1-2; D is perhaps TRBD1 (6 bases). From germline, CDR1 is SGDLS and CDR2 YYNGEE. The CDR3 covers 13 residues. CDR3 in amino acids: CASSEDLQGSTSF. The CDR3 DNA sequence: TGTGCCAGCAGCGAGGACTTACAGGGAAGTACGTCCTTC. Drawing the rest from reference TRBV9 and TRBJ1-2, the complete variable domain is DSGVTQTPKHLITATGQRVTLRCSPRSGDLSVYWYQQSLDQGLQFLIQYYNGEERAKGNILERFSAQQFPDLHSELNLSSLELGDSALYFCASSEDLQGSTSFGSGTRLTVV.

This clone was picked up a small number of times. The V and J genes are TRBV30 and TRBJ1-4; TRBD1 matches 8 bases. The ends lost 5 bases at V and 7 bases at J; junction bases unmatched: 9. The CDR3 runs 14 residues. Germline V lookup: CDR1 GTSNPN, CDR2 SVGIG (reference sequence). The CDR3 nucleotides read TGTGCCTGGTGCCCCGGGACAGGTCCTGAAAAACTGTTTTTT. Its protein is CAWCPGTGPEKLFF.